This T cell receptor (beta chain) originates from a study of beta chain features in type 1 diabetes (dated by TCRdb to 2017 to 2018). In the study overall: Mean age, gender distribution, total cell number and subset yield did not differ between patients and healthy donors. A total of around 100 million sorted cells were examined across all samples, and RNA yield correlated strongly with the number of cells per subset. The study compared TCRB repertoires of sorted circulating CD4+ T cell subsets between recently diagnosed type 1 diabetes patients and matched healthy donors. Whereas all 28 donors provided naive and central memory subsets, regulatory and stem cell-like memory subsets were isolated from just 8 patients and about 8 healthy donors. Points the paper makes about the study in general: In all four CD4+ subsets, TCRB CDR3 length was moderately but significantly shorter in type 1 diabetes patients. Naive, central memory and regulatory TCRB repertoires appeared more similar among patients than among healthy donors. At VDJ recombination sites, patients with type 1 diabetes made fewer insertions and deleted more nucleotides, a pattern implying thymic rearrangement abnormalities. PCR may preferentially amplify shorter templates, but because patient and control samples were amplified and corrected together, any resulting skew would affect both groups equally. Because small numbers of individuals were included in the HLA sub-analyses, any influence of HLA type on TCRB rearrangement was left unresolved. Because cDNA was sequenced instead of genomic DNA, activated cells with high expression could be over-represented, although the groups did not differ in activation or CD3 levels.

Looking up the germline V gene yields CDR1 MNHEY and CDR2 SVGAGI. V gives up 5 bases and J gives up 0 bases, and the segment between their germline ends measures 10 bases. The CDR3 spans 14 residues, from the cysteine through the phenylalanine. The retained sequence is limited to the CDR3, 42 bases, with the frame set at the first base. A single peripheral blood draw of about 120 mL on average was collected from each donor into heparinised tubes. A BD FACSAria II and a panel including CD45RO, CCR7, CD25, CD127, CD95 and CD27 were used to sort naive, central memory, regulatory and stem cell-like memory CD4+ T cells. All sorted populations exceeded 98% purity. Right away, PBMCs were isolated by Lymphoprep density gradient centrifugation and were stained directly, with no culture step. To minimize batch effects, samples were stained and sorted in pairs, one healthy donor with one patient per experiment.

This clone has only a few counts. Its antigen remains unidentified. Qualities for individual bases were not recorded, and no much larger clone is one base off. All of the isolated RNA was reverse transcribed with the High Capacity cDNA Reverse Transcription Kit, so expressed TCRB transcripts were sequenced. Naive, central memory and regulatory T cell samples underwent deep immunoSEQ sequencing, averaging roughly 3.5 million total reads per sample. After sorted cells were lysed in RLT buffer, RNA was extracted with DNase-treated RNeasy Micro or Mini kits, with the choice depending on cell number. To prevent cross-contamination, each cell subset was processed individually, whereas patient and healthy donor samples were processed jointly. The immunoSEQ multiplex PCR was used to amplify TCRB sequences from cDNA, generating 87-bp fragments that spanned the CDR3 region. Amplicons were sequenced on the Illumina HiSeq platform. The published analysis was carried out like this. PCR bias was corrected computationally using synthetic template baselines, and reads within Hamming distance 2 were collapsed, with unmergeable singletons discarded. Reads were aligned against IMGT to assign V, D and J genes, CDR3 length and insertions or deletions at six rearrangement sites. Within each subset, clonotype counts were normalized to sorted cell number, and only after that were true diversity and Gini coefficients computed with the tcR R package. The overlap coefficient, calculated on TCRB nucleotide sequences, was used to quantify repertoire sharing. Out-of-frame TCRB sequences from naive cells were analyzed to stand in for the pre-selection repertoire. The table comes from immuneACCESS by way of TCRdb, which keeps in-frame sequences with V and J called. Part of the clones is missing from these tables; in studies checked, under half for an unresolved V gene and the rest for unknown reasons. That table gives V, J and clone size, and the DNA gave D and trimming. The sample table shows hundreds of thousands of clones, and roughly an eighth are seen once. Jointly, the top ten make up roughly 0.022% of the sample.

The rearranged chain carries TRBV6-5 and TRBJ1-1; TRBD1 could be the D gene, as 5 bases match. The sequenced sample was naive CD4+ T cells from blood. According to the study, the label for this sample's cell subset or site signals: true naive CD4+ T cells. This TCR was sampled from a man younger than 35 with type 1 diabetes. The DNA is TGTGCCAGCAGTAATCAGGACATGAACACTGAAGCTTTCTTT. This translates into CASSNQDMNTEAFF.